This paragraph covers one TCR beta chain sequence. What it binds is unknown. The sample originates from a study of breast tumors, draining lymph nodes, adjacent tissues. General study results and limits: Compared with lymph nodes, tumors were less diverse; compared with nontumor tissue, more. Compared with basal-like, luminal-like tumors shared significantly more repertoire with nontumor tissue. Data only fit, rather than demonstrated, lymph node origin of most tumor T cells. The data were judged consistent with most tumor T cells coming from lymph node and expanding in tumor.

TCRdb analysed the multiplex PCR reads with MiXCR anew, one entry per CDR3 protein. This sample yields approximately 280,000 distinct CDR3 sequences, of which roughly 31% are seen a single time; roughly 1.2% belongs to the top ten. The lymph nodes were axillary draining lymph nodes from breast cancer patients. CDR3 length: 14 amino acids. Germline loops: CDR1 SGHTA, CDR2 FQGNSA. The germline V and J ends were trimmed by 5 bases and 4 bases, with 9 bases remaining between them. The genes are TRBV7-2 and TRBJ2-6; tentatively, D is TRBD1 (6 bases). The sample comprised axillary lymph node tissue. This clonotype was sampled from a female donor with breast cancer. Some clones in this sample may be carry-over from other donors' samples. The CDR3 region has the DNA TGTGCCAGCAGCCCTGGACAGGGGGCCAACGTCCTGACTTTC. This translates into CASSPGQGANVLTF. Together with reference TRBV7-2 and TRBJ2-6, the CDR3 gives the full variable domain: GAGVSQSPSNKVTEKGKDVELRCDPISGHTALYWYRQSLGQGLEFLIYFQGNSAPDKSGLPSDRFSAERTGGSVSTLTIQRTQQEDSAVYLCASSPGQGANVLTFGAGSRLTVL.